A selection of T cell receptor beta chains follows, all from one sample in a study of T cell repertoires in cytomegalovirus infection. Antigen specificity for these receptors is unknown. TCRdb ran MiXCR on the reads and lists one entry per CDR3 protein. This sample has about 890,000 distinct CDR3 sequences, with less than 40% found just once. Sequenced here: cultured CD8+ T cells from PBMCs, sampled from culture after CMV antigen stimulation. The receptor set was obtained from a human donor in good health (CMV status not recorded). Some clones in this sample may be carry-over from other donors' samples. Each CDR3 is given with its conserved first and last residue. The D gene is left open where the match is weak.

v_gene | d_gene | CDR3aa
TRBV10-2 | . | CASRAGPGSYEQYF
TRBV15 | TRBD1 | CATSRGTGATLSYNEQFF
TRBV7-9 | . | CASSFLLENRNVFF
TRBV7-3 | . | CASSSPREHYNEQFF
TRBV9 | . | CASSVAGLAKNIQYF
TRBV19 | . | CASSSQVGEYEQYF
TRBV7-8 | TRBD2 | CASSYPGLAANTGELFF
TRBV27 | . | CAAALNTGELFF
TRBV7-6 | . | CASSPRLQETQYF
TRBV7-6 | . | CASSFGGDLNEQFF
TRBV28 | . | CASVSPNTEAFF
TRBV28 | . | CASRYQEGGELFF
TRBV12-5 | . | CASGLEGWVPGELFF
TRBV27 | . | CASSLRGRGDTEAFF
TRBV7-9 | . | CASSPERRETQYF
TRBV5-8 | . | CASSWAGYNYNEQFF
TRBV7-9 | . | CASSIQDRVYGYTF
TRBV27 | TRBD1 | CTSSLFGQGADTEAFF
TRBV7-2 | TRBD1 | CASSLRTGFYNEQFF
TRBV2 | . | CATNGGLYEQYF
TRBV5-8 | . | CASSLLRLQETQYF
TRBV5-6 | . | CASSYENNEQFF
TRBV13 | . | CASSSDGKNIQYF
TRBV19 | . | CASTPTGPGTGELFF
TRBV5-8 | . | CASSLILYEQFF
TRBV10-3 | . | CAAHREDGYTF
TRBV10-3 | . | CAITDYTDTQYF
TRBV12-3/TRBV12-4 | . | CASRVHPDGYTF
TRBV11-2 | . | CASSSRGAGANVLTF
TRBV6-6 | . | CASRSLDRLFDSPLHF
TRBV7-2 | . | CASSLTGPYWDEQFF
TRBV12-3/TRBV12-4 | . | CDSSLALYRVDYGYTF
TRBV20-1 | . | CSAKDPQARWGTQYF
TRBV7-9 | . | CASMASGGNYGYTF
TRBV19 | . | CASLGVYNEQFF
TRBV20-1 | . | CSAMPPFGHHSGANVLTF
TRBV10-3 | TRBD2 | CAISESKSGGPNEQFF
TRBV7-8 | . | CASSLYRDTYEQYF
TRBV6-1 | . | CASNERRPLNTEAFF
TRBV12-3/TRBV12-4 | . | CASSWGGDYNEQFF
TRBV7-9 | . | CASSPLGDNPYEQYF
TRBV10-3 | TRBD1 | CAISAGGLQPQHF
TRBV27 | . | CASSPLYGLGWETQYF
TRBV11-2 | TRBD1 | CASSVNRGVNYGYTF
TRBV7-9 | TRBD2 | CASSPELAGKKDTQYF
TRBV6-2/TRBV6-3 | . | CASSYVASGSPLHF
TRBV7-6 | . | CASSPTGFIQPQHF
TRBV7-2 | . | CASSLHWSNYGYTF
TRBV7-2 | TRBD2 | CASSSRSLAGIYNEQFF
TRBV20-1 | TRBD2 | CSASERGGKSYNEQFF
TRBV19 | . | CASSMTQSYEQYF
TRBV7-9 | . | CASSFSGSAGETQYF
TRBV12-3/TRBV12-4 | . | CASSFRRGVLADTQYF
TRBV13 | TRBD1 | CASSPTGGAKNIQYF
TRBV19 | . | CTSSMGAASNYGYTF
TRBV7-9 | . | CASSFRDGANYGYTF
TRBV6-6 | . | CASSPGPRKEPQHF
TRBV7-3 | TRBD1 | CASSLMTGGFSTDTQYF
TRBV2 | TRBD1 | CASVRELGQKIGELFF
TRBV7-6 | TRBD1 | CASSPGTGFSDTQYF